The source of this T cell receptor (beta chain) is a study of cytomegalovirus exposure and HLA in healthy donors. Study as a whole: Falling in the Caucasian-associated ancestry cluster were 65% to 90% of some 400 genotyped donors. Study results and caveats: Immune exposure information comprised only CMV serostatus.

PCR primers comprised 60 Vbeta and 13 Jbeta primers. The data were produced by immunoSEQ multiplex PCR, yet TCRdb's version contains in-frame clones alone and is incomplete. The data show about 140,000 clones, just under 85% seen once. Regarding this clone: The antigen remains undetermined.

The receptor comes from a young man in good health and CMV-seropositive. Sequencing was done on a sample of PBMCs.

The CDR3 sequence: CASSPLSGGKNIQYF. CDR3 in DNA: TGTGCCAGCAGTCCACTGTCGGGTGGAAAAAACATTCAGTACTTC. The J gene is TRBJ2-4, the V gene TRBV27; D is unresolved. The CDR3 sequence is 15 residues long. CDR1 and CDR2 from the germline V gene are MNHEY and SMNVEV (reference sequence). V shed 5 bases and J shed 4 bases, with 15 bases lying between them.